This T cell receptor (beta chain) appears in the sequencing data of a study of shared clonotypes between healthy human individuals (dated by TCRdb to 2020 to 2021). About the full investigation: The cohort comprised a couple of women and three men aged 18 to 49 years. For each donor, CD4 naive and CD4 memory were each given three plates, CD8 naive was given two plates, and CD8 memory was given one plate. To estimate repertoire size and how much clonotype sharing occurs between individuals, the study deeply sequenced the blood TCR repertoires of about 5 healthy adults. Different laboratories and diverse techniques were used to prepare libraries and sequence TCR repertoires, to increase sequencing depth and limit assay-specific biases. Per donor, leukapheresis produced somewhere between about 0.94 and 9 billion PBMCs.

Concerning this clone: Its antigen is unknown. Base qualities are missing; no much larger clone stands one base away.

TCR CDR3 regions were amplified from genomic DNA by multiplex PCR using the deep immunoSEQ assay. Extracted genomic DNA from each cell subset was distributed evenly across all wells of several immunoSEQ 96-well plates, and each plate was treated as a replicate. For sorted subsets, roughly 200 ng of genomic DNA, equivalent to tens of thousands of T cell genomes, went into each replicate PCR. Purified libraries were quantified with a Qubit 3.0 fluorometer, sized on a Bioanalyzer 2100, and re-quantified with the KAPA Library Quantification kit. A separate single-read 150-cycle Illumina NextSeq 550 flow cell was used to sequence each immunoSEQ 96-well plate. As for how the authors treated the data: Because the immunoSEQ output held only junctional sequences and lacked quality scores, the filtering could not match the filtering applied to full-length reads. To assign V/J genes and CDR3, sequences were annotated using PyIR, a Python wrapper for IgBLAST v1.9, with IMGT germline references. Reads with weak V/J assignments (E-value above 1e-6), missing CDR3, stop codons, out-of-frame junctions, or ambiguous translated residues were removed. A V3J clonotype was defined by an identical inferred V gene, J gene, and CDR3 amino acid sequence. To compute the percentage overlap between repertoires, the number of shared unique clonotypes was divided by the size of the smaller repertoire. Richness of each repertoire was evaluated using RTK rarefaction, the Chao1 estimator, and Recon v2.1 estimates of unobserved clonotypes. For all TCRbeta clonotypes obtained by the gDNA method from a few donors, generation probabilities were computed with OLGA. TCRdb re-hosts the immuneACCESS table, in-frame sequences only. Its copies lack some clones; in the studies checked, an unresolved V gene accounts for under half of them, and the cause for the rest is not known. V and J calls and clone size follow that table, whereas D and trimming were derived from the DNA. In all, the sample holds 850,000 to 1,200,000 clones, and under 80% of those were seen once. Clones ranked in the top ten supply about 1.5% of the sample.

The CDR3 contains 14 residues, cysteine and phenylalanine counted. Just CDR3 DNA is preserved here, 42 bases in frame from base 1. CDR1 and CDR2, looked up from the germline V gene (reference sequence), are MNHNY and SVGAGI. V is trimmed back by 6 bases and J by 3 bases, and the junction contains 5 bases that no gene match accounts for. Donors were healthy HIV-negative adults with no recently reported acute infections or vaccinations. Every donor was a Caucasian adult residing in Nashville, Tennessee, USA. Magnetic negative selection was used to enrich CD4+ T cells, after which naive cells were positively selected on CD45RA and the negative fraction became the memory subset. Blood was obtained by leukapheresis, after which PBMCs were separated by Ficoll-Histopaque density gradient centrifugation and cryopreserved in liquid nitrogen vapor phase. Analytical flow cytometry was used to check the purity and quantity of every magnetically sorted T cell population. From each sorted fraction, genomic DNA was isolated and quantified by UV absorbance on a Nanodrop 2000c.

Overall results and qualifications from the work: Compared with non-shared clonotypes, the clonotypes found in all four sorted-subset donors had higher generation probabilities. Pairwise subsampling indicated that sequencing depth was expected to affect the degree of clonotype sharing among donors. Even with the large sequencing depth, rarefaction of the sorted-subset datasets indicated that sequencing was incomplete. The small number of donors limited the genetic and exposure-history diversity represented. Approximately 5% of naive CD4, around 4% of naive CD8, 2% to 2.5% of memory CD4, and around 0.4% of memory CD8 clonotypes were shared across several donors. Sampling was limited to blood, and TCR repertoires in tissue likely differ from TCR repertoires in blood. Estimated clonotype richness was generally larger for naive than for memory subsets.

This receptor chain uses TRBV6-6 and TRBJ2-4; TRBD2 matches 7 bases in the middle. This receptor was obtained from a man in his late teens or twenties in good health. Sequenced material: memory CD4+ T cells sorted from blood. What this sample's cell subset or site label stands for: CD45RA-negative fraction. CDR3 loop: CASRGGGVKNIQYF. The sequenced DNA: TGTGCCAGCAGGGGCGGGGGTGTCAAAAACATTCAGTACTTC.